This entry lists 27 T cell receptor beta chains sequenced from one sample in a study of T cell responses to AZD1222 COVID-19 vaccine. Clones were sequenced by immunoSEQ multiplex PCR, and TCRdb holds only the in-frame ones, with some missing. In the table there are 90,000 to 95,000 clones, 65% to 90% of which are singletons. The sequences come from peripheral blood, collected on day 0 of AZD1222 vaccination. These receptors were obtained from an adult in good health.

Worth noting for this clone: One junction end does not reproduce the germline sequence, and a read error may be involved. V gene TRBV3-1 (or the pseudogene TRBV3-2) combines with J gene TRBJ2-1; 12 bases agree with TRBD2. The germline gives CDR1 LGHDT, CDR2 YNNKEL (reference sequence). The CDR3 consists of 18 residues. Here the CDR3 DNA reads TGTGCCAGCAACCAAGGGCCCCGGACTAGCGGGATAGGTAATGAGCAGTTCTTC. Encoded protein: CASNQGPRTSGIGNEQFF.

The CDR3 DNA sequence: TGTGCCAGTAAAGCCTCTGGGGCCAACGTCCTGACTTTC. It translates to CASKASGANVLTF. The chain uses TRBV19 and TRBJ2-6; D is undetermined. The V end was cut by 7 bases, the J end by 0 bases, with 4 bases between. This CDR3 comprises 13 residues. Germline CDR1 LNHDA, CDR2 SQIVND (reference sequence).

The chain links TRBV7-2 to TRBJ2-7, with 7 bases fitting TRBD2. CDR3 size: 16 residues. Trimming cost V 4 bases and J 2 bases; bases outside gene matches: 11. Per the germline V gene, CDR1 is SGHTA and CDR2 is FQGNSA. CDR3 sequence reads: CASSSSGGVPPYEQYF. For the CDR3, the DNA is TGTGCCAGCAGCTCTAGCGGAGGGGTCCCCCCCTACGAGCAGTACTTC.

Only one count was recorded for this clone. The V and J genes are TRBV19 and TRBJ1-5; D not certain. V shed 7 bases and J shed 2 bases, with 18 bases lying between them. The CDR3 consists of 16 residues. Germline V gene sequence: CDR1 LNHDA, CDR2 SQIVND (reference sequence). CDR3 sequence reads: CASTPREGPGNQPQHF. As DNA, the CDR3 is TGTGCCAGTACCCCTAGGGAGGGTCCCGGCAATCAGCCCCAGCATTTT.

The chain joins TRBV5-1 to TRBJ1-1; D remains ambiguous. Trimming shortened V by 2 bases and J by 4 bases, and 15 bases separated the two germline ends. The CDR3 is 15 residues long. Germline assignment: CDR1 SGHRS and CDR2 YFSETQ. CDR3 in DNA: TGCGCCAGCAGCTTAGTCCTTTCCCTGAGCACTGAAGCTTTCTTT. It encodes CASSLVLSLSTEAFF.

The CDR3 DNA is TGTGCCAGCAGCTTCCAGCGGCCTCTCATTGAGCAGTTCTTC. Translated: CASSFQRPLIEQFF. The genes are TRBV7-9 and TRBJ2-1, with D tentatively TRBD2 (5 bases). Germline V gene lookup returns CDR1 SEHNR and CDR2 FQNEAQ (reference sequence). CDR3 length equals 14 residues. Trimming removed 3 bases from V and 9 bases from J, with 15 bases in between.

V gene TRBV5-8 combines with J gene TRBJ1-2; no definite D call. Looked up from germline, CDR1 is SGHTS and CDR2 is YDEGEE. Between the trimmed V and J ends, which lost 1 base and 8 bases, there was a span of 15 bases. This CDR3 is built from 14 residues. The CDR3 reads CASSLSLRSSGYTF. As DNA, the CDR3 is TGTGCCAGCAGCTTGTCCCTCCGGTCGTCGGGCTACACCTTC.

V and J are TRBV9 and TRBJ2-3; D not resolved. The germline V gene encodes CDR1 SGDLS and CDR2 YYNGEE. V was cut by 6 bases and J by 0 bases, with 5 bases left in between. The length of the CDR3 is 12 residues. For the CDR3, the DNA is TGTGCCAGCAAGGGTAGCACAGATACGCAGTATTTT. Encoded protein: CASKGSTDTQYF.

The chain is built from TRBV7-3 and TRBJ2-3; no clear D gene. CDR3 length: 16 residues. V lost 2 bases and J lost 2, with 14 bases in between. Germline V CDR1 and CDR2: SGHTA, FQGTGA. The CDR3 region is CASSLLGNPNTDTQYF. In nucleotides, the CDR3 is TGTGCCAGCAGCTTACTTGGCAACCCAAACACAGATACGCAGTATTTT. Complete variable domain (other parts from reference TRBV7-3 and TRBJ2-3): GAGVSQTPSNKVTEKGKYVELRCDPISGHTALYWYRQSLGQGPEFLIYFQGTGAADDSGLPNDRFFAVRPEGSVSTLKIQRTERGDSAVYLCASSLLGNPNTDTQYFGPGTRLTVL.

This chain connects TRBV10-1 to TRBJ1-1, with D unclear. This CDR3 spans 14 amino acids. Germline V gives CDR1 WNHNN, CDR2 SYGVQD (reference sequence). V was shortened by 2 bases and J by 12 bases, with 19 bases between the two germline ends. CDR3 DNA sequence: TGCGCCAGCAGTGAGGAACATTTGGGAATGACAACTTTCTTT. The encoded protein is CASSEEHLGMTTFF.

In this sample, this clone turned up a few times. This chain connects TRBV3-1 (or the pseudogene TRBV3-2) to TRBJ1-5; D not certain. Per germline, CDR1 LGHDT and CDR2 YNNKEL (reference sequence). The CDR3 length is 15 residues. V was clipped by 0 bases and J by 2 bases, with 8 bases between them. DNA of the CDR3: TGTGCCAGCAGCCAAGACATAGGCGGCAATCAGCCCCAGCATTTT. It is translated as CASSQDIGGNQPQHF.

The genes are TRBV3-1 (or the pseudogene TRBV3-2) and TRBJ1-1; D is perhaps TRBD1 (6 bases). The germline V gene has CDR1 LGHDT and CDR2 YNNKEL (reference sequence). The V end lost 4 bases, the J end lost 7 bases, and 13 bases lay between the germline ends. The CDR3 consists of 13 residues. As DNA, the CDR3 is TGTGCCAGCAGCCCGACAGGTCGATATGAAGCTTTCTTT. Amino acid sequence: CASSPTGRYEAFF.

The chain couples TRBV10-2 to TRBJ1-2; D unresolved. The CDR3 has 16 amino acids. Deletions cut 2 bases from V and 0 bases from J, with 13 bases between. Germline values: CDR1 WSHSY, CDR2 SAAADI. CDR3 bases: TGCGCCAGCAGTGAGGCTCGGAACCCTGCTAACTATGGCTACACCTTC. Its protein product is CASSEARNPANYGYTF.

This clone was found a few times. The genes are TRBV7-8 and TRBJ2-1; weak D call: TRBD1 (5 bases). Trimming removed 5 bases from V and 6 bases from J, with 5 bases in between. Germline lookup yields CDR1 SGHVS and CDR2 FQNEAQ. The CDR3 has 11 residues. Here the CDR3 reads CASSQGNEQFF. CDR3 sequence (DNA): TGTGCCAGCAGCCAGGGCAATGAGCAGTTCTTC.

V gene TRBV18 combines with J gene TRBJ2-7; D remains ambiguous. This CDR3 comprises 13 residues. Trimming cost V 5 bases and J 4 bases, with 12 bases left between them. CDR1 KGHSH and CDR2 LQKENI come from the germline V gene. The chain's CDR3 is CASSADPKYEQYF. CDR3 nucleotides: TGTGCCAGCTCAGCCGACCCCAAATACGAGCAGTACTTC.

This clone was counted between two and nine times. The chain carries TRBV4-1 and TRBJ1-2, with D possibly TRBD1 on 5 matching bases. Trimming took 4 bases from V and 6 from J, leaving 21 bases between them. The germline CDR1 and CDR2 sequences are MGHRA and YSYEKL. The CDR3 length is 16 residues. The CDR3 bases are TGCGCCAGCAGCCCACGCGACATGTTGATGGGGCATGGCTACACCTTC. It encodes CASSPRDMLMGHGYTF.

The rearrangement uses TRBV5-1 and TRBJ2-2; D assignment may be TRBD1 or TRBD2 (5 bases each). Germline-derived CDR1 and CDR2 are SGHRS and YFSETQ. This CDR3 contains 16 residues. V was clipped by 5 bases and J by 1 base, with 15 bases between them. The chain's CDR3 is CASSSAGTLNTGELFF. CDR3 sequence (DNA): TGCGCCAGCAGTTCAGCCGGGACGCTGAACACCGGGGAGCTGTTTTTT.

This chain links TRBV3-1 (or the pseudogene TRBV3-2) with TRBJ2-5, with 11 positions matching TRBD2. CDR1 and CDR2 (germline): LGHDT, YNNKEL (reference sequence). Trimming at V came to 2 bases and at J to 5 bases, leaving 7 bases not matched to a gene. This CDR3 is 16 amino acids long. The CDR3 DNA reads TGTGCCAGCAGCCAATCGACTAGCGGGGCCCGTGAGACCCAGTACTTC. Its translation is CASSQSTSGARETQYF.

As DNA, the CDR3 is TGTGCCAGCAGCTTAGGGAGCGGGAGGGTTAATGAGCAGTTCTTC. Its translation: CASSLGSGRVNEQFF. The rearrangement links TRBV7-3 to TRBJ2-1, with 10 nucleotides matching TRBD2. This CDR3 comprises 15 residues. The germline V gene has CDR1 SGHTA and CDR2 FQGTGA. The V segment lost 2 bases and the J segment 7 bases; nucleotides outside the gene matches: 5.

This sequence joins TRBV20-1 and TRBJ2-5; D unclear. The germline V gene encodes CDR1 DFQATT and CDR2 SNEGSKA (reference sequence). The CDR3 extends over 10 amino acids. The ends were cut back, 0 bases at V and 5 bases at J, with 1 base in the middle. The CDR3 loop reads CSAREETQYF. The CDR3 DNA sequence: TGCAGTGCTAGAGAGGAGACCCAGTACTTC.

The rearrangement uses TRBV11-2 and TRBJ1-1; no clear D gene. Germline V gives CDR1 SGHAT, CDR2 FQNNGV. This CDR3 is 13 amino acids long. The ends were cut back, 1 base at V and 1 base at J, with 4 bases in the middle. The CDR3 DNA follows: TGTGCCAGCAGCTTAGGACAGAACACTGAAGCTTTCTTT. Protein sequence: CASSLGQNTEAFF.

V is TRBV5-1 and J is TRBJ2-5, with 7 bases fitting TRBD2. The CDR3 runs 15 residues. Per germline, CDR1 SGHRS and CDR2 YFSETQ. V lost 4 bases, J lost 5 bases, and 11 bases stayed unmatched. The CDR3 nucleotides are TGCGCCAGCAGCCCCGGGGGGAGTGCAGGGGAGACCCAGTACTTC. It encodes CASSPGGSAGETQYF.

This chain joins TRBV6-5 and TRBJ1-5, with D hard to call. Per the germline V gene, CDR1 is MNHEY and CDR2 is SVGAGI. CDR3 length equals 13 residues. Trimming removed 5 bases from V and 4 bases from J, with 9 bases in between. CDR3 DNA sequence: TGTGCCAGCAGTCTACACGAAAATCAGCCCCAGCATTTT. The encoded protein is CASSLHENQPQHF.

In its sample, this clone was seen a few times. The J gene is TRBJ1-3, the V gene TRBV7-9, with D hard to call. V was trimmed by 1 base and J by 4 bases, leaving 14 bases between them. Germline lookup yields CDR1 SEHNR and CDR2 FQNEAQ (reference sequence). This CDR3 has 16 amino acids. The CDR3 sequence: CASSLGGGPMGNTIYF. CDR3 bases: TGTGCCAGCAGCTTAGGAGGAGGACCGATGGGAAACACCATATATTTT.

The chain recombines TRBV5-1 with TRBJ2-3; D might be TRBD1 or TRBD2, each matching 5 bases. The CDR3 has 17 residues. V lost 3 bases and J lost 0, with 17 bases in between. Germline CDR1 and CDR2: SGHRS and YFSETQ. CDR3: CASSYTGTASSTDTQYF. In DNA form, the CDR3 reads TGCGCCAGCAGCTACACCGGGACGGCCTCTAGCACAGATACGCAGTATTTT. Supplemented by reference TRBV5-1 and TRBJ2-3, the full variable domain reads KAGVTQTPRYLIKTRGQQVTLSCSPISGHRSVSWYQQTPGQGLQFLFEYFSETQRNKGNFPGRFSGRQFSNSRSEMNVSTLELGDSALYLCASSYTGTASSTDTQYFGPGTRLTVL.

V is TRBV6-5 and J is TRBJ1-1; D perhaps matches TRBD1 (5 bases). Trimming took off 2 bases at V and 5 bases at J, with 15 bases between the two ends. The CDR3 contains 15 residues. Germline CDR1 reads MNHEY; CDR2 reads SVGAGI. Written as DNA, the CDR3 is TGTGCCAGCAGTTACGGGGCAGGGCGGACGACTGAAGCTTTCTTT. It yields the protein CASSYGAGRTTEAFF.

V gene TRBV18 combines with J gene TRBJ2-1, with 10 bases matching TRBD2. This CDR3 spans 16 amino acids. With V trimmed by 1 base and J by 7 bases, 7 bases remained unmatched. Per the germline V gene, CDR1 is KGHSH and CDR2 is LQKENI. CDR3 residues: CASSPQRLAGENEQFF. As DNA, the CDR3 is TGTGCCAGCTCACCACAGCGGCTAGCGGGAGAAAATGAGCAGTTCTTC. Looking up the rest from reference TRBV18 and TRBJ2-1 gives the full variable domain: NAGVMQNPRHLVRRRGQEARLRCSPMKGHSHVYWYRQLPEEGLKFMVYLQKENIIDESGMPKERFSAEFPKEGPSILRIQQVVRGDSAAYFCASSPQRLAGENEQFFGPGTRLTVL.